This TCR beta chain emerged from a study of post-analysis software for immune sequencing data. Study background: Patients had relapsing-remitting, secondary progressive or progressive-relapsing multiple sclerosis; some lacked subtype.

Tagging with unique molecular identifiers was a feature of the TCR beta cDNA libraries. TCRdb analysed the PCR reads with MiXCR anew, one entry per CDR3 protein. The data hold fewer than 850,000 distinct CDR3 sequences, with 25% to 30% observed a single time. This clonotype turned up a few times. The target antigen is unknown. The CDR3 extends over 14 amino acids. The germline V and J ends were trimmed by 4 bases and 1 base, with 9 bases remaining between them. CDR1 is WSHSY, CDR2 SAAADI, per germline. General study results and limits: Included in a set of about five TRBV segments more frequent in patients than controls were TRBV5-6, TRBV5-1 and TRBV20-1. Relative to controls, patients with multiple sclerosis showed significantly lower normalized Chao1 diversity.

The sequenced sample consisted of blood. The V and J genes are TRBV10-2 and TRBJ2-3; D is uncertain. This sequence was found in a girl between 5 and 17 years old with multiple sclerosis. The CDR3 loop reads CASSVWWGTDTQYF. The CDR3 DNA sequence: TGCGCCAGCAGTGTGTGGTGGGGCACAGATACGCAGTATTTT.